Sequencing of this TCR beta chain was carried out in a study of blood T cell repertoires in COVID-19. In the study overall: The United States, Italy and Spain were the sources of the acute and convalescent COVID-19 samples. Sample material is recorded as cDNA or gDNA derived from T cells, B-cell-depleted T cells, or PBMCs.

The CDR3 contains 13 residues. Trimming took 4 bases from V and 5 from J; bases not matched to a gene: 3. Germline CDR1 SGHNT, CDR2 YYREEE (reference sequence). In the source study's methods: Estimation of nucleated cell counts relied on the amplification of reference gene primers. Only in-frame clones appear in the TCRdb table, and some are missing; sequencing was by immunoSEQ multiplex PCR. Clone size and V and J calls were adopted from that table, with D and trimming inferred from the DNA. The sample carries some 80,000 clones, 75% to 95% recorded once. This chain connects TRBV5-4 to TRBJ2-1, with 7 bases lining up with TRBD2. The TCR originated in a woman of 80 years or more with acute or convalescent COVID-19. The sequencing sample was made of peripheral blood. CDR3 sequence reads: CASSPGLDNEQFF. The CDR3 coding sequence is TGTGCCAGCAGCCCCGGACTAGACAATGAGCAGTTCTTC.